A selection of T cell receptor beta chains follows, all from one sample in a study of shared clonotypes between healthy human individuals. Assay used: immunoSEQ multiplex PCR; TCRdb lists only in-frame clones, some missing. The sample holds hundreds of thousands of clones, approximately 96% seen once. Sequenced material: naive CD8+ T cells sorted from blood. The receptor set was obtained from a woman younger than 45 in good health. CDR3s include the opening cysteine and the closing phenylalanine or tryptophan. Fields, in order: CDR3 protein, CDR3 DNA, clone size, CDR3 length, V gene, D gene, J gene. A D gene is named only where the DNA matches it firmly. Clone sizes are given selectively: once, few, many, or a class where the clone is expanded.

CASSFLAGGMVNEQFF | TGTGCCAGCAGTTTTCTAGCGGGAGGGATGGTCAATGAGCAGTTCTTC | - | 16 | TRBV27 | TRBD2 | TRBJ2-1
CASSLSVLSSYEQYF | TGTGCCAGCAGTTTATCCGTACTCAGCTCCTACGAGCAGTACTTC | - | 15 | TRBV28 | - | TRBJ2-7
CASSIQAGQYNEQFF | TGTGCCAGTAGTATCCAGGCGGGACAATACAATGAGCAGTTCTTC | - | 15 | TRBV19 | - | TRBJ2-1
CSAKEMDTQYF | TGCAGTGCTAAAGAAATGGATACGCAGTATTTT | - | 11 | TRBV20-1 | - | TRBJ2-3
CASSFDREFGANVLTF | TGCGCCAGCAGCTTTGACAGGGAGTTTGGGGCCAACGTCCTGACTTTC | once | 16 | TRBV5-1 | TRBD1 | TRBJ2-6
CASSHGPGLYEQYF | TGTGCCAGCAGCCACGGCCCGGGGCTTTACGAGCAGTACTTC | - | 14 | TRBV11-1 | - | TRBJ2-7
CASSGIEQGTYEQYF | TGTGCCAGCAGTGGGATCGAACAGGGCACCTACGAGCAGTACTTC | once | 15 | TRBV2 | - | TRBJ2-7
CASSLSPGTGQETQYF | TGTGCCAGCAGTTTATCCCCTGGGACAGGCCAAGAGACCCAGTACTTC | - | 16 | TRBV27 | TRBD1 | TRBJ2-5
CASSSGLAGGSYEQYF | TGTGCCAGTAGCTCCGGACTAGCGGGAGGTTCCTACGAGCAGTACTTC | - | 16 | TRBV19 | TRBD2 | TRBJ2-7
CASSPGGAYEQYF | TGTGCCAGCAGCCCCGGAGGCGCCTACGAGCAGTACTTC | - | 13 | TRBV7-9 | - | TRBJ2-7
CASSSAGSSYNEQFF | TGTGCCAGTAGCTCGGCGGGTAGCTCCTACAATGAGCAGTTCTTC | - | 15 | TRBV19 | - | TRBJ2-1
CSVVGDRSYEQYF | TGCAGCGTTGTAGGGGACCGGAGCTACGAGCAGTACTTC | - | 13 | TRBV29-1 | - | TRBJ2-7
CASSLGPGTGRTGNTIYF | TGTGCCAGCAGTTTAGGGCCGGGGACAGGGAGGACTGGAAACACCATATATTTT | - | 18 | TRBV27 | TRBD1 | TRBJ1-3
CASSSGTSTYEQYF | TGTGCCAGCAGCTCCGGGACTAGTACCTACGAGCAGTACTTC | - | 14 | TRBV7-9 | TRBD2 | TRBJ2-7
CAISEGNEQYF | TGTGCCATCAGTGAGGGTAACGAGCAGTACTTC | - | 11 | TRBV10-3 | - | TRBJ2-7
CASNSGTGGDGNQPQHF | TGTGCCAGCAACTCCGGGACAGGGGGGGATGGCAATCAGCCCCAGCATTTT | - | 17 | TRBV7-8 | TRBD1 | TRBJ1-5
CASSWKTSGRETQYF | TGTGCCAGCAGCTGGAAGACTAGCGGGAGGGAGACCCAGTACTTC | - | 15 | TRBV5-6 | TRBD2 | TRBJ2-5
CASSPRLAGVHEQFF | TGTGCCAGCAGCCCGAGACTAGCGGGAGTACATGAGCAGTTCTTC | - | 15 | TRBV9 | TRBD2 | TRBJ2-1
CASSPTGYTEAFF | TGTGCCAGCAGTCCTACAGGGTACACTGAAGCTTTCTTT | - | 13 | TRBV9 | - | TRBJ1-1
CASSFNSGGIDEQFF | TGTGCCAGCAGCTTCAATAGTGGAGGAATCGATGAGCAGTTCTTC | - | 15 | TRBV7-8 | - | TRBJ2-1
CASSIGESETQYF | TGTGCCAGTAGTATTGGGGAATCAGAGACCCAGTACTTC | - | 13 | TRBV19 | - | TRBJ2-5
CASSNRDTFSGKGHEQYF | TGTGCCAGCAGCAACCGGGACACCTTTAGCGGGAAGGGCCACGAGCAGTACTTC | once | 18 | TRBV21-1 | - | TRBJ2-7
CASSRGQGKYEQYF | TGTGCCAGCAGCCGGGGACAGGGGAAGTACGAGCAGTACTTC | - | 14 | TRBV16 | TRBD1 | TRBJ2-7
CASSEGLAGSYEQYF | TGCGCCAGCAGCGAAGGACTAGCGGGAAGCTACGAGCAGTACTTC | - | 15 | TRBV5-1 | TRBD2 | TRBJ2-7
CASSEQGENQPQHF | TGTGCCAGCAGTGAACAGGGCGAAAATCAGCCCCAGCATTTT | - | 14 | TRBV6-1 | - | TRBJ1-5
CSVLWEGNTIYF | TGCAGCGTTTTGTGGGAGGGAAACACCATATATTTT | - | 12 | TRBV29-1 | - | TRBJ1-3
CASSYYDSTEAFF | TGTGCCAGCAGTTACTACGATTCCACTGAAGCTTTCTTT | - | 13 | TRBV6-5 | - | TRBJ1-1
CASSLSGGELFF | TGTGCCAGCAGTTTATCTGGCGGGGAGCTGTTTTTT | - | 12 | TRBV27 | - | TRBJ2-2
CASSQDREGESAYEQYF | TGCGCCAGCAGCCAAGATCGAGAAGGGGAGTCAGCCTACGAGCAGTACTTC | - | 17 | TRBV4-1 | - | TRBJ2-7
CASSVKESSYEQYF | TGTGCCAGCAGTGTAAAGGAGTCGTCCTACGAGCAGTACTTC | - | 14 | TRBV27 | - | TRBJ2-7
CASSDIGYEQYF | TGTGCCAGCAGCGATATAGGCTACGAGCAGTACTTC | - | 12 | TRBV6-1 | - | TRBJ2-7
CASSGTIGPRSRTQYF | TGTGCCAGTAGTGGCACAATTGGCCCTCGGTCCCGTACGCAGTATTTT | - | 16 | TRBV19 | - | TRBJ2-3
CASSQEGGEGGRNSPLHF | TGCGCCAGCAGCCAAGAAGGGGGTGAGGGGGGTCGCAATTCACCCCTCCACTTT | - | 18 | TRBV4-1 | - | TRBJ1-6
CASSRHGGYNEQFF | TGTGCCAGCAGTAGACACGGCGGCTACAATGAGCAGTTCTTC | - | 14 | TRBV27 | - | TRBJ2-1
CSVLTGTGETQYF | TGCAGCGTCTTGACAGGGACGGGAGAGACCCAGTACTTC | - | 13 | TRBV29-1 | TRBD1 | TRBJ2-5
CASSTPGPTDTQYF | TGTGCCAGCAGCACACCGGGCCCCACAGATACGCAGTATTTT | - | 14 | TRBV5-4 | - | TRBJ2-3
CSASSGYEQYF | TGCAGTGCGAGCTCGGGCTACGAGCAGTACTTC | - | 11 | TRBV20-1 | - | TRBJ2-7
CATLDRGNGEQYF | TGTGCCACTTTGGACAGGGGGAATGGCGAGCAGTACTTC | - | 13 | TRBV19 | TRBD1 | TRBJ2-7
CASSGVGQGLRNEQFF | TGTGCCAGTAGTGGAGTGGGACAGGGCCTACGTAATGAGCAGTTCTTC | - | 16 | TRBV19 | TRBD1 | TRBJ2-1
CASSKRAIKGLEQYF | TGTGCCAGCAGCAAAAGGGCTATCAAGGGTCTCGAGCAGTACTTC | - | 15 | TRBV7-8 | - | TRBJ2-7
CASSLVPDSYEQYF | TGTGCCAGCAGCTTAGTGCCCGACTCCTACGAGCAGTACTTC | - | 14 | TRBV7-9 | - | TRBJ2-7
CASSSLPLTARVEPQHF | TGTGCCAGCAGTTCCCTCCCCTTGACCGCGAGGGTTGAGCCCCAGCATTTT | - | 17 | TRBV28 | - | TRBJ1-5
CASSSTGANTGELFF | TGTGCCAGCAGTTCGACAGGGGCGAACACCGGGGAGCTGTTTTTT | once | 15 | TRBV28 | TRBD1 | TRBJ2-2
CASSPEQGAPGELFF | TGTGCCAGCAGCCCGGAGCAGGGGGCGCCGGGGGAGCTGTTTTTT | - | 15 | TRBV7-3 | TRBD1 | TRBJ2-2
CASRTMGVFYYEQYF | TGTGCCAGCAGAACGATGGGCGTCTTCTACTACGAGCAGTACTTC | - | 15 | TRBV6-5 | - | TRBJ2-7
CAIRDWTGHEQFF | TGTGCCATCAGAGACTGGACGGGTCATGAGCAGTTCTTC | - | 13 | TRBV10-3 | - | TRBJ2-1
CASSQKDWGQGARETQYF | TGTGCCAGCAGCCAAAAAGATTGGGGACAGGGGGCTCGAGAGACCCAGTACTTC | - | 18 | TRBV14 | TRBD1 | TRBJ2-5